A selection of T cell receptor beta chains follows, all from one sample in a study of blood T cells in healthy people across ages. TCRdb re-analysed the 5' RACE reads in MiXCR, keeping a single row per CDR3 protein. The sample lists over 600,000 distinct CDR3 sequences; roughly 56% were seen once. Sample: blood. Receptors originate from a middle-aged man in good health. Each CDR3 is given with its conserved first and last residue. The order of the fields is clone size, D gene, V gene, J gene, CDR3 protein, CDR3 DNA. A D gene is named only where the DNA matches it firmly. A clone size is listed for some rows: how often the clone was seen (once, few, many), or a class if it is expanded.

>once|.|TRBV29-1|TRBJ2-3
CSGARDISTDTQYF
TGCAGCGGGGCGCGCGATATTAGCACAGATACGCAGTATTTT
>.|TRBD1|TRBV28|TRBJ2-7
CASRPGQALYEQYF
TGTGCCAGCAGACCGGGACAGGCACTCTACGAGCAGTACTTC
>.|TRBD2|TRBV9|TRBJ2-3
CASSVGLAGGTSTDTQYF
TGTGCCAGCAGCGTAGGGCTAGCGGGAGGCACAAGCACAGATACGCAGTATTTT
>.|.|TRBV27|TRBJ1-6
CASRGDYNSPLHF
TGTGCCAGCAGAGGGGACTATAATTCACCCCTCCACTTT
>.|.|TRBV11-2|TRBJ1-4
CASSLYISTDTIGTNEKLFF
TGTGCCAGCAGCTTATACATATCGACAGACACCATTGGAACTAATGAAAAACTGTTTTTT
>.|TRBD2|TRBV4-2|TRBJ2-1
CASSQRPGLAEKNEQFF
TGTGCCAGCAGCCAAAGGCCTGGACTAGCGGAGAAGAATGAGCAGTTCTTC
>once|TRBD1|TRBV9|TRBJ2-1
CASSDGTGNEQFF
TGTGCCAGCAGCGACGGGACAGGCAATGAGCAGTTCTTC
>few|.|TRBV15|TRBJ2-3
CATSVQRTDTQYF
TGTGCCACCAGCGTCCAACGTACAGATACGCAGTATTTT
>.|TRBD2|TRBV7-2|TRBJ2-7
CASSLAGGPDEQYF
TGTGCCAGCAGCTTAGCGGGAGGGCCTGACGAGCAGTACTTC
>.|.|TRBV29-1|TRBJ2-3
CSAPRGHGEIDTQYF
TGCAGCGCCCCCCGGGGACACGGCGAAATAGATACGCAGTATTTT
>once|.|TRBV6-6|TRBJ2-1
CASSPDGLGEQFF
TGTGCCAGCAGCCCGGACGGCCTCGGAGAGCAGTTCTTC
>few|TRBD2|TRBV12-3/TRBV12-4|TRBJ2-7
CASSSLAGGAHEQYF
TGTGCCAGCAGCTCACTAGCGGGAGGGGCCCACGAGCAGTACTTC
>.|TRBD1|TRBV11-2|TRBJ2-1
CASSKQGAGQETQFF
TGTGCCAGCAGCAAACAGGGGGCGGGCCAAGAGACCCAGTTCTTC
>.|TRBD1|TRBV9|TRBJ1-4
CASSVATSRGQLNEKLFF
TGTGCCAGCAGCGTAGCAACCAGCCGGGGACAGCTAAATGAAAAACTGTTTTTT
>few|TRBD1|TRBV29-1|TRBJ2-5
CSVQTTGEETQYF
TGCAGCGTTCAAACGACAGGGGAAGAGACCCAGTACTTC
>.|.|TRBV7-9|TRBJ2-7
CASSLVGPTYEQYF
TGTGCCAGCAGCCTCGTCGGACCCACCTACGAGCAGTACTTC
>.|TRBD1|TRBV25-1|TRBJ2-3
CASSVWRTPTGGTDTQYF
TGTGCCAGCAGTGTTTGGCGGACCCCGACAGGGGGAACAGATACGCAGTATTTT
>few|.|TRBV27|TRBJ2-4
CASSPSGLLAKNIQYF
TGTGCCAGCAGTCCAAGCGGATTACTAGCCAAAAACATTCAGTACTTC
>few|.|TRBV7-2|TRBJ2-5
CASSLVGRTQETQYF
TGTGCCAGCAGCTTAGTAGGCCGGACTCAAGAGACCCAGTACTTC
>few|TRBD1|TRBV29-1|TRBJ1-1
CSVEQGAVGTEAFF
TGCAGCGTTGAACAGGGGGCCGTCGGCACTGAAGCTTTCTTT
>.|TRBD2|TRBV6-6|TRBJ2-7
CASSNGLAGSYNEQYF
TGTGCCAGCAGTAACGGACTAGCGGGCTCCTACAATGAGCAGTACTTC
>.|.|TRBV5-6|TRBJ1-2
CASSQGVQGVNYGYTF
TGTGCCAGCAGCCAGGGAGTACAGGGAGTAAACTATGGCTACACCTTC
>few|.|TRBV18|TRBJ2-1
CASSSDRGGYNEQFF
TGTGCCAGCTCATCCGACAGGGGAGGGTACAATGAGCAGTTCTTC
>.|.|TRBV15|TRBJ2-1
CATSGTDDDNEQFF
TGTGCCACCAGCGGAACCGACGATGACAATGAGCAGTTCTTC
>.|.|TRBV6-1|TRBJ2-7
CASSEASQGFREQYF
TGTGCCAGCAGTGAAGCATCACAAGGGTTCCGAGAGCAGTACTTC
>once|.|TRBV10-3|TRBJ2-7
CAISESPGTLYEQYF
TGTGCCATCAGTGAGTCCCCCGGGACACTTTACGAGCAGTACTTC
>.|.|TRBV27|TRBJ2-1
CASSPYTTVNEQFF
TGTGCCAGCAGTCCATACACGACCGTCAATGAGCAGTTCTTC
>few|.|TRBV9|TRBJ2-3
CASSRPTVDTQYF
TGTGCCAGCAGCAGGCCTACCGTGGATACGCAGTATTTT
>.|TRBD2|TRBV11-3|TRBJ2-7
CASSLDRVTSGYEQYF
TGTGCCAGCAGCTTAGATCGGGTGACTAGCGGCTACGAGCAGTACTTC
>.|.|TRBV12-3/TRBV12-4|TRBJ2-1
CASSPTGTNIYNEQFF
TGTGCCAGCAGCCCTACAGGTACAAATATATACAATGAGCAGTTCTTC
>.|.|TRBV7-9|TRBJ1-1
CASSLASEARDTEAFF
TGTGCCAGCAGCTTAGCTAGTGAGGCCCGAGACACTGAAGCTTTCTTT
>once|.|TRBV10-3|TRBJ2-1
CAIRPRIRDQNEQFF
TGTGCCATCAGACCCAGGATTCGGGACCAAAATGAGCAGTTCTTC
>few|TRBD1|TRBV7-2|TRBJ1-2
CASSWGTGRMRRDGYTF
TGTGCCAGCAGTTGGGGGACAGGGAGGATGAGAAGGGATGGCTACACCTTC
>.|.|TRBV29-1|TRBJ2-5
CSVDRGDRETQYF
TGCAGCGTTGACAGGGGGGACCGAGAGACCCAGTACTTC
>few|TRBD2|TRBV6-1|TRBJ2-1
CASSEKASGIGEQFF
TGTGCCAGCAGTGAAAAAGCTAGCGGGATCGGTGAGCAGTTCTTC
>many|.|TRBV7-2|TRBJ2-7
CASSSAYEQYF
TGTGCCAGCAGCTCCGCCTACGAGCAGTACTTC
>.|TRBD2|TRBV5-1|TRBJ2-4
CASSLVLAEKNIQYF
TGCGCCAGCAGCTTGGTCCTAGCGGAGAAAAACATTCAGTACTTC
>.|.|TRBV20-1|TRBJ2-3
CSARNLEGGDTQYF
TGCAGTGCTAGAAATCTAGAAGGAGGAGATACGCAGTATTTT
>few|TRBD1|TRBV7-2|TRBJ1-2
CASSVDRLQGYTF
TGTGCCAGCAGCGTGGACAGGCTTCAAGGCTACACCTTC
>.|TRBD1|TRBV4-2|TRBJ2-3
CASSQVLRTGEPDTQYF
TGTGCCAGCAGCCAAGTCCTTCGGACAGGGGAACCAGATACGCAGTATTTT
>.|.|TRBV12-3/TRBV12-4|TRBJ2-2
CASSLGSPRGTGELFF
TGTGCCAGCAGTTTAGGCAGCCCTCGGGGCACCGGGGAGCTGTTTTTT
>.|.|TRBV24-1|TRBJ2-3
CATSDYGRELEDTQYF
TGTGCCACCAGTGATTACGGACGGGAGCTTGAGGATACGCAGTATTTT
>.|.|TRBV20-1|TRBJ2-4
CSARETGTQAKNIQYF
TGCAGTGCTAGGGAAACAGGAACCCAAGCCAAAAACATTCAGTACTTC
>once|TRBD1|TRBV6-2/TRBV6-3|TRBJ1-1
CASSYSLGQGLNTEAFF
TGTGCCAGCAGTTACTCGTTGGGACAGGGGTTGAACACTGAAGCTTTCTTT
>few|TRBD2|TRBV9|TRBJ2-7
CASSVGLAGGNYEQYF
TGTGCCAGCAGCGTAGGCCTAGCGGGAGGGAACTACGAGCAGTACTTC
>.|.|TRBV11-2|TRBJ2-6
CASGLDGGLNSGANVLTF
TGTGCCAGCGGCTTAGATGGGGGTCTTAATTCTGGGGCCAACGTCCTGACTTTC
>.|.|TRBV6-1|TRBJ2-5
CASIPWPGEAKETQYF
TGTGCCAGCATCCCCTGGCCGGGGGAAGCGAAAGAGACCCAGTACTTC
>.|.|TRBV9|TRBJ1-2
CASSVRAYGYTF
TGTGCCAGCAGCGTAAGGGCTTATGGCTACACCTTC
>once|TRBD1|TRBV20-1|TRBJ2-2
CSASGTVNTGELFF
TGCAGTGCTAGCGGGACAGTGAACACCGGGGAGCTGTTTTTT
>.|TRBD1|TRBV29-1|TRBJ2-7
CSVEGGSGQGSPYEQYF
TGCAGCGTTGAAGGCGGTTCGGGACAGGGGTCCCCCTACGAGCAGTACTTC
>.|.|TRBV5-6|TRBJ1-4
CASSSTTNEKLFF
TGTGCCAGCAGCTCTACAACTAATGAAAAACTGTTTTTT
>.|.|TRBV27|TRBJ2-5
CASSTRPNRETQYF
TGTGCCAGCAGTACGCGACCGAACCGGGAGACCCAGTACTTC
>.|.|TRBV15|TRBJ2-7
CATSRDYGEQYF
TGTGCCACCAGCAGAGATTATGGCGAGCAGTACTTC
>.|.|TRBV7-8|TRBJ2-5
CASSLDIRQQETQYF
TGTGCCAGCAGCTTAGATATACGACAGCAAGAGACCCAGTACTTC